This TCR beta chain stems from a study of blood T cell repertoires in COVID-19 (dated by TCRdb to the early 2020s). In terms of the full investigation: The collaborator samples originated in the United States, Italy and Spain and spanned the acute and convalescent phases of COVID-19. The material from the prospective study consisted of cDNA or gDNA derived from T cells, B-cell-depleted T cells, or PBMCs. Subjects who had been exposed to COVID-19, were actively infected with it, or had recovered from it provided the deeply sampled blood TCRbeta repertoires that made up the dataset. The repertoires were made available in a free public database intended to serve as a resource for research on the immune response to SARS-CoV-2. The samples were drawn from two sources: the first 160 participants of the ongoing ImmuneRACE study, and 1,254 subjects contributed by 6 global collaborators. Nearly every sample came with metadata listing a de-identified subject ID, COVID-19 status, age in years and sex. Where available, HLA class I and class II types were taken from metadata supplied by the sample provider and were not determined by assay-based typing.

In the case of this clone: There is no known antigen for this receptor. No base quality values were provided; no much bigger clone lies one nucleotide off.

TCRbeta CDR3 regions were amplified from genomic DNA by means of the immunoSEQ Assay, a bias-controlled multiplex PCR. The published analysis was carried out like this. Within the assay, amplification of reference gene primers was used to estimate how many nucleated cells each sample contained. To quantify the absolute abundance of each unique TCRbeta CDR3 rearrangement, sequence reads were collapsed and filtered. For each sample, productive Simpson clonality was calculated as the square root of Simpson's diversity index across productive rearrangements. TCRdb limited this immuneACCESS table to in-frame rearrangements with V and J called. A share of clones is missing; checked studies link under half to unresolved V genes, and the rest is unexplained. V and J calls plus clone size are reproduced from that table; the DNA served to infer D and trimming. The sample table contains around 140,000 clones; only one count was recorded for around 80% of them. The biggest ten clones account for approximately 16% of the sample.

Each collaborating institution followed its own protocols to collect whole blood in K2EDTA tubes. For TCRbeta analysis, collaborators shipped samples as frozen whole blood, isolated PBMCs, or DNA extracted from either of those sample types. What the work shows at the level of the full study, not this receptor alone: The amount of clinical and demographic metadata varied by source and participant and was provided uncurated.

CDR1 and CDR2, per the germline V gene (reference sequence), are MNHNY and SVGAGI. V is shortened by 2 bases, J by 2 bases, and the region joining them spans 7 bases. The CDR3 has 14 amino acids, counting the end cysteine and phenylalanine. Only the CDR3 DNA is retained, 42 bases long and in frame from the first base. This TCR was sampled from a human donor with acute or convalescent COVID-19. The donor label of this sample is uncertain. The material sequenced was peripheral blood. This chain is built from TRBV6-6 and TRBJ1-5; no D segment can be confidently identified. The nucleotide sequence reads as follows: TGTGCCAGCAGTTACCCCGAGGGCAATCAGCCCCAGCATTTT. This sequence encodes CASSYPEGNQPQHF.